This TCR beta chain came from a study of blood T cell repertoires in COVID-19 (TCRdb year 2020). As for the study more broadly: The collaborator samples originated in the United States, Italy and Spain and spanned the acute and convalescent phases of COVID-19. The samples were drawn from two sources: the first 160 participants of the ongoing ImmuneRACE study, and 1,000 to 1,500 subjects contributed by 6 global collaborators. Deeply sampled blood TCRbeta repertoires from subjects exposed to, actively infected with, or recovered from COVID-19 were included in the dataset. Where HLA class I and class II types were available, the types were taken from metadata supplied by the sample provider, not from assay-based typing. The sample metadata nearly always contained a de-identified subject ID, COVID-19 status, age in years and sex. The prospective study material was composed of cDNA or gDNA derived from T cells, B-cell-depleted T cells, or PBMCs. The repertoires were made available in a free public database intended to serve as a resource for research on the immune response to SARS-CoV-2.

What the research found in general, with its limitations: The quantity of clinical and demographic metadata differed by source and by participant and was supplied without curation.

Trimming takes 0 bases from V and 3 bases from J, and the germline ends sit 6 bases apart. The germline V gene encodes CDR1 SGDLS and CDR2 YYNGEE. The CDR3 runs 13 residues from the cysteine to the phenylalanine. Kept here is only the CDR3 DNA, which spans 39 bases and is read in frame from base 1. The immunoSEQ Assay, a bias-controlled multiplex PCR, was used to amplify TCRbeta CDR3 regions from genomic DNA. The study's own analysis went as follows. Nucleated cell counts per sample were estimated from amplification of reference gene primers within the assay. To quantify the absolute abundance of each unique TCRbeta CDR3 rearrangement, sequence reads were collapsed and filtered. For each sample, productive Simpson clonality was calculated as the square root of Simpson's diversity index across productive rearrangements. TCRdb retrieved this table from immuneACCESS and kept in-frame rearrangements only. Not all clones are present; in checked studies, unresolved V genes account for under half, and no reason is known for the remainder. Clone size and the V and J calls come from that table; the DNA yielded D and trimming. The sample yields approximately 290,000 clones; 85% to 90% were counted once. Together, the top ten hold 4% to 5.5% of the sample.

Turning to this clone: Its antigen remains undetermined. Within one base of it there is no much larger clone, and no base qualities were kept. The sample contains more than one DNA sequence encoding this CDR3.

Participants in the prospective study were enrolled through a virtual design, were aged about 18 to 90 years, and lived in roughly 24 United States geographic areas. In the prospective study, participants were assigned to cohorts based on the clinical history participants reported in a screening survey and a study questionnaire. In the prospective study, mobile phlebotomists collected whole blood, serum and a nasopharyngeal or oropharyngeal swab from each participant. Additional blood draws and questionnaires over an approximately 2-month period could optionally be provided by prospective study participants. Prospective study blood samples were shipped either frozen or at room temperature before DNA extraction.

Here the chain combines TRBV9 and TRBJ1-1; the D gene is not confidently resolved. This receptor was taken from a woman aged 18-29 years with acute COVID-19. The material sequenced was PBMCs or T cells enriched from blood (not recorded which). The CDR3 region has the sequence CASSVVSDTEAFF. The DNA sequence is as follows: TGTGCCAGCAGCGTAGTGTCAGACACTGAAGCTTTCTTT.